At least ten counts were recorded for the clone carrying this TCR beta chain. Researchers took RNA transcripts and amplified TCR beta CDR3 regions from them. First-round RT-PCR with HTBI primers preceded a second-round multiplex PCR. TCRdb reanalysed the multiplex PCR reads using MiXCR and keeps one entry per CDR3 protein. The sample yields hundreds of thousands of distinct CDR3 sequences, 20% to 25% seen once. These data originate in a study of Graves' ophthalmopathy and Graves' hyperthyroidism. Trimming shortened V by 6 bases and J by 7 bases, and 16 bases separated the two germline ends. This CDR3 is 15 amino acids long.

V usage is TRBV12-3 or TRBV12-4 and J usage is TRBJ1-6, with D maybe TRBD1 (6 bases). This TCR derives from a woman between 18 and 29 years old with stable Graves' hyperthyroidism. Sequencing used peripheral blood. Here the CDR3 DNA reads TGTGCCAGCAGCCCCGGGACACCGGCGAATTCACCCCTCCACTTT. Translation gives CASSPGTPANSPLHF.